This T cell receptor beta chain was retrieved from a study of T cell clonotyping in hematopoietic cell transplantation. Study-wide findings and caveats: Higher Inverse Simpson Index values in graft donor and pretransplant recipient predicted broader posttransplant TCR diversity. After transplant, recipient diversity fell while pathologically expanded clonotypes grew through day 180.

TCRdb's copy holds only in-frame clones and misses some; the assay was immunoSEQ multiplex PCR. The table shows fewer than 15,000 clones, with just under 95% occurring only once. Blood collection times were about day -28 and days 30, 100, 180 posttransplant. In regard to this clone: Its antigen is undetermined.

From germline, CDR1 is SGHTA and CDR2 FQGNSA. This CDR3 is 18 amino acids long. The V gene lost 2 bases and the J gene lost 1 base, with 20 bases spanning the gap. The sequence was obtained from a female patient aged 50 to 60 who had an allogeneic stem cell transplant from an unrelated donor, so the T cells may come from the graft donor. Some clones in this sample may be carry-over from other donors' samples. The specimen comprised PBMCs, sampled 100 days after allogeneic stem cell transplant. The V gene is TRBV7-2, the J gene TRBJ1-1, with a possible D match to TRBD1 (5 bases). As DNA, the CDR3 is TGTGCCAGCAGCTTAAGGTTAGGGGTGGGCAGGGAGAACACTGAAGCTTTCTTT. Its protein product is CASSLRLGVGRENTEAFF.